This TCR beta chain derives from a study of blood T cell repertoires in COVID-19. Turning to the study itself: COVID-19 samples from acute and convalescent phases originated in the United States, Italy and Spain. From T cells, B-cell-depleted T cells, or PBMCs came the material, which was cDNA or gDNA.

Methods used by the authors: Researchers report that nucleated cell counts were estimated from reference gene primer amplification. Clones were sequenced by immunoSEQ multiplex PCR, and TCRdb holds only the in-frame ones, with some missing. D and trimming come from the DNA, and the V and J calls and clone size come from that table. The data show over 40,000 clones, with 91% seen just once and approximately 6% held by the top ten. This TCR was recovered from a man in his 70s with active COVID-19. The sample taken for sequencing was peripheral blood.

In nucleotides, the CDR3 is TGTGCCAGCAGCCGCCGACAGGAGATGAACACTGAAGCTTTCTTT. Translation: CASSRRQEMNTEAFF. The chain couples TRBV14 to TRBJ1-1; maybe TRBD1 (6 bases). The CDR3 totals 15 residues. Germline lookup yields CDR1 SGHDN and CDR2 FVKESK. V lost 4 bases and J 0 bases, leaving 12 bases between the germline ends.